Below, one T cell receptor (beta chain) is given with its context. Its antigen has not been determined. Nothing much larger sits one base from this clone, and base qualities are not available. This entry is derived from a study of CD8 T cells in Susac syndrome (dated by TCRdb to between 2018 and 2020). Some background on the complete study: The study used repertoire sequencing to test whether antigen drove CD8+ T cell activation and differentiation in Susac syndrome. The study compared CD8+ T cell repertoire clonality among around 11 healthy donors, around 14 Susac syndrome patients and around 16 multiple sclerosis patients. The research as a whole found: The TCR sequencing and HLA analysis was acknowledged to have included a relatively small number of individuals.

High-throughput TCR beta sequencing profiled peripheral blood CD8+ and CD4+ T cells from healthy donors, Susac syndrome patients and multiple sclerosis patients. Treatment-naive patients with stable or active relapsing-remitting disease fulfilling revised McDonald criteria were used as multiple sclerosis controls. Bulk CD8+ and CD4+ T cells were purified by magnetic negative isolation, while CD8+ TEMRA cells were enriched using FACS. Blood was collected in EDTA tubes and processed within 24 hours, with PBMCs isolated through density gradient centrifugation. PBMCs intended for TCR sequencing were frozen in liquid nitrogen and were later thawed in a 37 degrees C water bath. Purity of sorted or isolated CD4+, CD8+ and CD8+ TEMRA cells was at least 90%. RNA was extracted using the RNeasy kit, and roughly 0.45 to 1 microgram was reverse transcribed with random hexamers. The immunoSEQ multiplex PCR assay, which covers 54 Vbeta and 13 Jbeta segments, was used to amplify TCR beta CDR3 regions. To correct PCR amplification bias, a synthetic template baseline was used for both primer optimization and computational correction. The authors' analysis ran thus. Reads were annotated to V, D and J genes per IMGT and analyzed with immunoSEQ Analyzer, keeping only productive sequences. To calculate clonality, Shannon entropy was normalized by log2 of the number of productive unique sequences and then subtracted from one. For each patient and control, public and private clones were evaluated among the 100 most prevalent clones. Clones were defined as Susac-specific when absent from the healthy and MS cohorts, from about 1,100 published viral clones and from other ImmuneACCESS disease sequences. The public reads were reprocessed in TCRdb via fastp at Q25 and MiXCR, keeping in-frame beta chains. Entries that share a CDR3 protein sequence are merged under the most common genes and DNA. TCRdb assigned the V and J calls; the authors' analysis was not used. This sample holds about 300,000 distinct CDR3 sequences; about 91% were observed only once. Roughly 0.2% of the sample belongs to the ten largest clones.

From the cysteine up to the phenylalanine, the CDR3 has a length of 14 residues. CDR3 DNA is the only sequence kept; it has 42 bases, read in frame from the first base. The germline V gene sets CDR1 to SGHAT and CDR2 to FQNNGV. V and J are truncated by 0 bases and 0 bases respectively, leaving an intervening sequence of 6 bases. The chain uses TRBV11-2 and TRBJ2-7, with the D gene too uncertain to name. Sequenced: CD8+ T cells from PBMCs. The clonotype comes from a human donor with multiple sclerosis. At the DNA level, the sequence is TGTGCCAGCAGCTTAGACTTCAGCTCCTACGAGCAGTACTTC. Translated, this is CASSLDFSSYEQYF.